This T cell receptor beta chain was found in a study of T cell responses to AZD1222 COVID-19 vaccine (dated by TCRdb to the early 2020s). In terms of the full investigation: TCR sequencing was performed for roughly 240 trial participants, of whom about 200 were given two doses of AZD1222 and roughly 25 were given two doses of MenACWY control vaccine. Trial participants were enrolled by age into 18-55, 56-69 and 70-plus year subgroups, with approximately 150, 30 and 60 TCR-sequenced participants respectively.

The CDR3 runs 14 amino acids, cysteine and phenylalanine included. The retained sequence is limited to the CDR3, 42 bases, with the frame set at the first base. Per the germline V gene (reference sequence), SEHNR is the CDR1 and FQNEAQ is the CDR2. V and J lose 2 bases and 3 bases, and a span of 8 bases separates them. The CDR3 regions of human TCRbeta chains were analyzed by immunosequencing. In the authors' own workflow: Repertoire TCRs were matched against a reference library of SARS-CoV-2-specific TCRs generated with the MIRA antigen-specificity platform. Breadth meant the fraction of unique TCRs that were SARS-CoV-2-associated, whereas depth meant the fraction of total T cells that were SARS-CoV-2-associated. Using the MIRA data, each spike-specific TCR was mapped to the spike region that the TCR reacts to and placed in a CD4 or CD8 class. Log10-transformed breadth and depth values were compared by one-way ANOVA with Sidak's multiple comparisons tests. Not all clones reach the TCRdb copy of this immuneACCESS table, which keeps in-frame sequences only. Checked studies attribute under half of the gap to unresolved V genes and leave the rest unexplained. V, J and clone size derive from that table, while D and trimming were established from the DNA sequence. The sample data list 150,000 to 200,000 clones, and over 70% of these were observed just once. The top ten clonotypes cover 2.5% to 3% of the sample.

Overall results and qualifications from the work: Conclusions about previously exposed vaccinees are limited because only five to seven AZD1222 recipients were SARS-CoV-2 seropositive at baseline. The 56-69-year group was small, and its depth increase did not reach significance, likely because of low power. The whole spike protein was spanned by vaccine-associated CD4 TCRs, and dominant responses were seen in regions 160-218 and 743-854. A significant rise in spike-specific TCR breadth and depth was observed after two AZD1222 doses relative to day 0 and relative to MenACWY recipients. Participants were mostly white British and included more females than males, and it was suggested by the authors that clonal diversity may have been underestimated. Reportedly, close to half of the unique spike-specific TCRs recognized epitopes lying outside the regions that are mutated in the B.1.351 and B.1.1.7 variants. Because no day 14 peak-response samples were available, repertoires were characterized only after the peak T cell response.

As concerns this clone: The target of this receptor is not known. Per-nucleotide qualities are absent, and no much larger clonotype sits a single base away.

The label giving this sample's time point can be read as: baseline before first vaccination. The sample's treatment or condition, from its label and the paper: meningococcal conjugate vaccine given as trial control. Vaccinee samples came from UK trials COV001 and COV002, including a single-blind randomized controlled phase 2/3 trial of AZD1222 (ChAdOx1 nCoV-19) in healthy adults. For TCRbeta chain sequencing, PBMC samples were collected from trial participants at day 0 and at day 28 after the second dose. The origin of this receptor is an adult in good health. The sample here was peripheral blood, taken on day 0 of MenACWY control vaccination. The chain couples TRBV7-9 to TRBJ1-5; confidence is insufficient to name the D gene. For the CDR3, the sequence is CASSLPWDNQPQHF. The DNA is TGTGCCAGCAGCTTACCCTGGGACAATCAGCCCCAGCATTTT.